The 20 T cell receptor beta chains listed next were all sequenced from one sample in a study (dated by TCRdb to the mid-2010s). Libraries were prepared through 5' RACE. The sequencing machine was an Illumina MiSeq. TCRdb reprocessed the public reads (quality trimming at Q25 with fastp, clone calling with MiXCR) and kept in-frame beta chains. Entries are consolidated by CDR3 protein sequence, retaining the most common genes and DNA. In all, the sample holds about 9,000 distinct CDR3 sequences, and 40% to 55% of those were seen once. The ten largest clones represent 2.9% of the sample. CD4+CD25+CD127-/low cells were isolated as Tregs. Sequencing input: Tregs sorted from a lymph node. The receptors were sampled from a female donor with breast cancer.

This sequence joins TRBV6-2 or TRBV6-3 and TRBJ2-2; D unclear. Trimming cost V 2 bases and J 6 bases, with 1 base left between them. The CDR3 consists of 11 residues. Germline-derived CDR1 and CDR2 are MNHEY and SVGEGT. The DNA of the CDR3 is TGTGCCAGCAGTTACGCCGGGGAGCTGTTTTTT. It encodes CASSYAGELFF.

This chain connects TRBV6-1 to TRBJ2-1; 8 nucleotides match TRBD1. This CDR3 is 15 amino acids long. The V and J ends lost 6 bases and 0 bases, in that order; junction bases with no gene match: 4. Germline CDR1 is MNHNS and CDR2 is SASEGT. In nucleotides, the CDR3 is TGTGCCAGCAGCCGGGACAGGAGCTCCTACAATGAGCAGTTCTTC. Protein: CASSRDRSSYNEQFF.

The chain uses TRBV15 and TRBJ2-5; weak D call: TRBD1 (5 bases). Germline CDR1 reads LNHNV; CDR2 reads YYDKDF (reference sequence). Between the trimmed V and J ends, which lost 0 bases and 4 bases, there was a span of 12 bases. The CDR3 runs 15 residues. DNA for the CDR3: TGTGCCACCAGCAGAGATCTAGGCAGGGCAGAGACCCAGTACTTC. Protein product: CATSRDLGRAETQYF.

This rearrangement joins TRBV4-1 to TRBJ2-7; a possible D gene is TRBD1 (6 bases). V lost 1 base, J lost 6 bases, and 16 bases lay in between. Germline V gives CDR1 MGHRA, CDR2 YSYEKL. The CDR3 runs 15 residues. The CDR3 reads CASSQGAGVSIEQYF. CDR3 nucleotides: TGCGCCAGCAGCCAAGGGGCAGGGGTATCCATCGAGCAGTACTTC.

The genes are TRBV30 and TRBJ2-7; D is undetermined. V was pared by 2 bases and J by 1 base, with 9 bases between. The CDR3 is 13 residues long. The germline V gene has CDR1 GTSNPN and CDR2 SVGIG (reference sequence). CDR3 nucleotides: TGTGCCTGGAGTAGGGCGATTTCCTACGAGCAGTACTTC. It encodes CAWSRAISYEQYF.

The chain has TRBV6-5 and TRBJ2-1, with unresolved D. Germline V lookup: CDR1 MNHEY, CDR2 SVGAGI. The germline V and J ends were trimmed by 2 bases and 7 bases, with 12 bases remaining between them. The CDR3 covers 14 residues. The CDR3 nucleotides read TGTGCCAGCAGTTACCGTTATGAAGCAAATGAGCAGTTCTTC. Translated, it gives CASSYRYEANEQFF.

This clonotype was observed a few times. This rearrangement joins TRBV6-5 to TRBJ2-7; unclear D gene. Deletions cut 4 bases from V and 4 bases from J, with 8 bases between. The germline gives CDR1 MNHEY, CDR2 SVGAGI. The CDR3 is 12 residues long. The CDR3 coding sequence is TGTGCCAGCAGTTTGTCAGGATACGAGCAGTACTTC. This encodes CASSLSGYEQYF.

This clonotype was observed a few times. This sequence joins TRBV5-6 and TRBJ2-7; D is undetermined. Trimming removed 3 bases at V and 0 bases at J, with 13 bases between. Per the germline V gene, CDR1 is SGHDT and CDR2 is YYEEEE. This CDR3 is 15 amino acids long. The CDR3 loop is CASSSWESSSYEQYF. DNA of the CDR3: TGTGCCAGCAGCTCCTGGGAATCCAGCTCCTACGAGCAGTACTTC. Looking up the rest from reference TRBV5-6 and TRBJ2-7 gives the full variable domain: DAGVTQSPTHLIKTRGQQVTLRCSPKSGHDTVSWYQQALGQGPQFIFQYYEEEERQRGNFPDRFSGHQFPNYSSELNVNALLLGDSALYLCASSSWESSSYEQYFGPGTRLTVT.

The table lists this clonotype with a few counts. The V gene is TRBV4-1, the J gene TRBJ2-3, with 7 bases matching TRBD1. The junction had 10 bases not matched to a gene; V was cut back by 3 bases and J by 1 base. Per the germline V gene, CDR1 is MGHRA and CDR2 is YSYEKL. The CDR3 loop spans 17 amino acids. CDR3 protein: CASSHSAGTVGTDTQYF. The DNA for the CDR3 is TGCGCCAGCAGCCACTCAGCCGGGACAGTTGGCACAGATACGCAGTATTTT.

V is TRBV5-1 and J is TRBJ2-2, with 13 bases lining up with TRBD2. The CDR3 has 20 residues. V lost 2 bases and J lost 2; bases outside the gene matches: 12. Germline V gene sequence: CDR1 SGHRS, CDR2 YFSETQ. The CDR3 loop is CASSFTFGLAGDPNTGELFF. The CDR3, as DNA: TGCGCCAGCAGCTTCACATTTGGACTAGCGGGGGACCCCAACACCGGGGAGCTGTTTTTT.

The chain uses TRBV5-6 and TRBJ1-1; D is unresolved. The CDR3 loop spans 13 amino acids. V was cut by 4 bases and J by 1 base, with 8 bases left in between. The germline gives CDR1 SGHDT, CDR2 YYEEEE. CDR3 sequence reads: CASSDAKNTEAFF. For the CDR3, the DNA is TGTGCCAGCAGCGACGCTAAGAACACTGAAGCTTTCTTT.

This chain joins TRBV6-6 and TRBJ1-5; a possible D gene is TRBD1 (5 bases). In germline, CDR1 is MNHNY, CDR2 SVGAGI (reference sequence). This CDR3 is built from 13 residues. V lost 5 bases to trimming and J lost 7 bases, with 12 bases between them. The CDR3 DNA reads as TGTGCCAGCAGTGACGGGACCGGGCAGCCCCAGCATTTT. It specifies CASSDGTGQPQHF.

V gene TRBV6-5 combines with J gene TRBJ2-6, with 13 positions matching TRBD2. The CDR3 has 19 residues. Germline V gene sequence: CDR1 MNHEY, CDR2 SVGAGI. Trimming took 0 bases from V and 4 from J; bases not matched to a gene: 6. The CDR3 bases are TGTGCCAGCAGTTACTCACTAGCGGGAGGGTCTCCCGGGGCCAACGTCCTGACTTTC. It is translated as CASSYSLAGGSPGANVLTF.

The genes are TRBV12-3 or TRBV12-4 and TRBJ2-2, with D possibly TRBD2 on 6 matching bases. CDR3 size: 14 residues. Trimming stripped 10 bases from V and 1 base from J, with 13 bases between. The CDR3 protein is CATRDWVNTGELFF. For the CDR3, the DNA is TGTGCCACGAGGGACTGGGTGAACACCGGGGAGCTGTTTTTT.

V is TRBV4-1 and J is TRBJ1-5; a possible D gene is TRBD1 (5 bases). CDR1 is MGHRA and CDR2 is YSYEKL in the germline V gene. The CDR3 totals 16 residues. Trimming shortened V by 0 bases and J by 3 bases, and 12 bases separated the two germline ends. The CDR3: CASSQEPGRDNQPQHF. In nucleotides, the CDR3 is TGCGCCAGCAGCCAAGAACCGGGGCGAGACAATCAGCCCCAGCATTTT.

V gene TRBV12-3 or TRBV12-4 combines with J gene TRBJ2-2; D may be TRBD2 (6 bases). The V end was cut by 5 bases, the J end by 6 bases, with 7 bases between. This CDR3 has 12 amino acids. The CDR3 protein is CASSPGAGELFF. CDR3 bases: TGTGCCAGCAGTCCGGGGGCCGGGGAGCTGTTTTTT.

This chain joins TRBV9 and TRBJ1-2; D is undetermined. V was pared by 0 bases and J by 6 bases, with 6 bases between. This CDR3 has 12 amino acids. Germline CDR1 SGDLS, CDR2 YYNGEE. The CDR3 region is CASSVAGNGYTF. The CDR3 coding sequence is TGTGCCAGCAGCGTAGCCGGGAATGGCTACACCTTC.

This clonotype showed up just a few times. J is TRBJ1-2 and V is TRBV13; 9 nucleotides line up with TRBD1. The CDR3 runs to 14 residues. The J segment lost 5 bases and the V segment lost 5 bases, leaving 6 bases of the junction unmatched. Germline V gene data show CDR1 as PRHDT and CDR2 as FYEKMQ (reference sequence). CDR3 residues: CASSPGTGRYGYTF. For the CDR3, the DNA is TGTGCCAGCAGCCCCGGGACAGGGCGTTATGGCTACACCTTC.

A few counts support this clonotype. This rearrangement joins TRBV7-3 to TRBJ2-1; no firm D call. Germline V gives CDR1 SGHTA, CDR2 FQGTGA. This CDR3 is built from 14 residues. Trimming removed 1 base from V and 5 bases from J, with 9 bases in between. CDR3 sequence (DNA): TGTGCCAGCAGCTTAAAGGCCTCAAACAATGAGCAGTTCTTC. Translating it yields CASSLKASNNEQFF.

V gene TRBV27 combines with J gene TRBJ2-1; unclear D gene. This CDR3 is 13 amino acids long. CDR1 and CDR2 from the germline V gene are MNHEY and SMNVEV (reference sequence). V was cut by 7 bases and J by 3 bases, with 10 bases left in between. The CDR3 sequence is CASKFPGYNEQFF. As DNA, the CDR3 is TGTGCCAGCAAATTTCCGGGCTACAATGAGCAGTTCTTC.